One sample yielded the 2 T cell receptor beta chains listed below, sequenced in a study of T cell clones after liver transplantation. Profiling relied on immunoSEQ multiplex PCR, and the TCRdb table lists in-frame clones only, not all of them. The sample has under 20,000 clones, roughly nine tenths seen once. This specimen was CD8+ T cells from blood, taken just over 45 months after liver transplant. Source of these receptors: a human patient who received a liver transplant. Some T cells may trace back to the graft donor.

The V call is TRBV13, the J call TRBJ2-7; D remains unclear. This CDR3 contains 14 residues. CDR1 and CDR2 from the germline V gene are PRHDT and FYEKMQ (reference sequence). Trimming removed 0 bases from V and 1 base from J, with 7 bases in between. The CDR3 here is CASSLGGKSYEQYF. The CDR3 coding sequence is TGTGCCAGCAGCTTAGGGGGGAAATCCTACGAGCAGTACTTC.

V is TRBV7-2 and J is TRBJ2-7; D may match TRBD1 or TRBD2 (5 bases each). This CDR3 spans 13 amino acids. The germline V and J ends were trimmed by 3 bases and 4 bases, with 10 bases remaining between them. Germline CDR1 and CDR2: SGHTA and FQGNSA. CDR3 sequence: CASSFFEGYEQYF. CDR3 nucleotides: TGTGCCAGCAGCTTTTTCGAGGGGTACGAGCAGTACTTC.